The present T cell receptor (beta chain) was sequenced within a study of T cell responses to AZD1222 COVID-19 vaccine. TCRdb's copy holds only in-frame clones and misses some; the assay was immunoSEQ multiplex PCR. The table shows 75,000 to 90,000 clones, with more than 85% occurring only once. Trimming shortened V by 4 bases and J by 0 bases, and 13 bases separated the two germline ends. The CDR3 extends over 16 amino acids. The germline gives CDR1 MDHEN, CDR2 SYDVKM. The chain uses TRBV28 and TRBJ1-3, with unresolved D. The specimen comprised peripheral blood, sampled on day 0 of AZD1222 vaccination. The TCR comes from an adult in good health. The CDR3 bases are TGTGCCAGCAGTTCGATAGACAAGTTCTCTGGAAACACCATATATTTT. It codes for CASSSIDKFSGNTIYF.